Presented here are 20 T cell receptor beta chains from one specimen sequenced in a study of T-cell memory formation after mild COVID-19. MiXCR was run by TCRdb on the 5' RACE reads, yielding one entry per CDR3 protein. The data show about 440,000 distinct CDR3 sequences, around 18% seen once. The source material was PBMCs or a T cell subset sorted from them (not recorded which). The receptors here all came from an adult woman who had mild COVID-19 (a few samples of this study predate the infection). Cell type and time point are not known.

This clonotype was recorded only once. CDR3 DNA: TGTGCCAGCAGCCAAGGGACTAGCGGAGTCGAGACCCAGTACTTC. It encodes CASSQGTSGVETQYF. The chain recombines TRBV4-2 with TRBJ2-5, with 10 bases fitting TRBD2. CDR3 length: 15 amino acids. Germline V gene lookup returns CDR1 LGHNA and CDR2 YNFKEQ. Trimming removed 1 base from V and 5 bases from J; junction bases left unmatched: 4.

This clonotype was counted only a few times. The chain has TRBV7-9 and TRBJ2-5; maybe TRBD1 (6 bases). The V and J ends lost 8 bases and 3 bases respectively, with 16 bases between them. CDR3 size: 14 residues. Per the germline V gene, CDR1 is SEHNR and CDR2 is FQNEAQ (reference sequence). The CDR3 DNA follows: TGTGCCAGCCGAAGGGGGACGGATAAAGAGACCCAGTACTTC. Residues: CASRRGTDKETQYF.

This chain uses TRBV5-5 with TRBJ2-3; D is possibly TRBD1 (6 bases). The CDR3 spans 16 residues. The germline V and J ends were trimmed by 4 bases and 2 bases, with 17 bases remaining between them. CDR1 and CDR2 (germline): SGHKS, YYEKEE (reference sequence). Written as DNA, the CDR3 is TGTGCCAGCAGCGTCCCGACAGGTGCGGTCACAGATACGCAGTATTTT. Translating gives CASSVPTGAVTDTQYF. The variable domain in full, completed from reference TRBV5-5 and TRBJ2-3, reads DAGVTQSPTHLIKTRGQQVTLRCSPISGHKSVSWYQQVLGQGPQFIFQYYEKEERGRGNFPDRFSARQFPNYSSELNVNALLLGDSALYLCASSVPTGAVTDTQYFGPGTRLTVL.

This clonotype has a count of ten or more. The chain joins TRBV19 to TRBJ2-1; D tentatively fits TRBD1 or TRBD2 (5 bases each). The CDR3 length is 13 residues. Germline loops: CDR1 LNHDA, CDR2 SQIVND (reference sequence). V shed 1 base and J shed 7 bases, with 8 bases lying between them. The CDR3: CASSIAGRNEQFF. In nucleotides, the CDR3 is TGTGCCAGTAGTATAGCGGGGCGGAATGAGCAGTTCTTC.

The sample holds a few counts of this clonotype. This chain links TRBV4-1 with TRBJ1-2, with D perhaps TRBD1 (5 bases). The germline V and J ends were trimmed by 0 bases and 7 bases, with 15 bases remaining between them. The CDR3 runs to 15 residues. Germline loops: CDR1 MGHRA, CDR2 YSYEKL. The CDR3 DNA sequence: TGCGCCAGCAGCCAAGAAACAGGTTCTATTCGTGGCTACACCTTC. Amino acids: CASSQETGSIRGYTF.

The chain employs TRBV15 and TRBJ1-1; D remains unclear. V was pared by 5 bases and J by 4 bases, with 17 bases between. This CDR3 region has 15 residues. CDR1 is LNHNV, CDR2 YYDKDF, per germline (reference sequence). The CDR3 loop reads CATSLDLGVGTEAFF. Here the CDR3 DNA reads TGTGCCACCAGCCTAGACTTAGGAGTGGGCACTGAAGCTTTCTTT. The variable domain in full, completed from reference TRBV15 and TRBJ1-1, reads DAMVIQNPRYQVTQFGKPVTLSCSQTLNHNVMYWYQQKSSQAPKLLFHYYDKDFNNEADTPDNFQSRRPNTSFCFLDIRSPGLGDTAMYLCATSLDLGVGTEAFFGQGTRLTVV.

In DNA form, the CDR3 reads TGTGCCACCAGTGATTTGCCTAGCGGCGGCACAGATACGCAGTATTTT. Protein: CATSDLPSGGTDTQYF. V gene TRBV24-1 combines with J gene TRBJ2-3; 7 bases fit TRBD2. CDR1 and CDR2 (germline): KGHDR, SFDVKD. CDR3 length equals 16 residues. V was clipped by 0 bases and J by 1 base; unmatched bases: 3.

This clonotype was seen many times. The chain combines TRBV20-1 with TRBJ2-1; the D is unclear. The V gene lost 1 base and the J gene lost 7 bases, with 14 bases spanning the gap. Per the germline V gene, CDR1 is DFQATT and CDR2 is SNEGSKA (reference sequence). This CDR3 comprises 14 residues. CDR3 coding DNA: TGCAGTGCTAGAGTTGGTCAGATGGGTAATGAGCAGTTCTTC. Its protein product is CSARVGQMGNEQFF.

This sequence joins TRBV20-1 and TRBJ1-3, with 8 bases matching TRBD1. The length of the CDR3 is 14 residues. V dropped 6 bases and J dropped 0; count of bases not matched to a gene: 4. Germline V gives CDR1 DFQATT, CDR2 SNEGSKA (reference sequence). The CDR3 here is CSADRGGSGNTIYF. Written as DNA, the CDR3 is TGCAGTGCCGACAGGGGCGGCTCTGGAAACACCATATATTTT.

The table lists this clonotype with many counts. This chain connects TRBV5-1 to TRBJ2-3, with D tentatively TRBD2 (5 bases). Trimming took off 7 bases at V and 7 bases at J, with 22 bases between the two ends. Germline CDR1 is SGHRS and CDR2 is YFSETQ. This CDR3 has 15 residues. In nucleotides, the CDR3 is TGCGCCAGCTTCATGGACTTTTCTCCGGGGAATACGCAGTATTTT. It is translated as CASFMDFSPGNTQYF.

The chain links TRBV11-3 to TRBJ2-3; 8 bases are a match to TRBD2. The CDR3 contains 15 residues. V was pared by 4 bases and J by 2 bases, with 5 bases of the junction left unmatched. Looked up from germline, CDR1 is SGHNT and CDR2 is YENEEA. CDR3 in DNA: TGTGCCAGCAGCTCGGGAGGGACCTACACAGATACGCAGTATTTT. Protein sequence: CASSSGGTYTDTQYF.

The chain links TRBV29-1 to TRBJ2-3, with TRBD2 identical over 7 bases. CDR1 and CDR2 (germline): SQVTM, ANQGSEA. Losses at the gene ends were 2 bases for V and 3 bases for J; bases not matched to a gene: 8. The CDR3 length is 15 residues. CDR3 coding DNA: TGCAGCGTTGAATTATTAGGCGGGAGAACAGATACGCAGTATTTT. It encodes CSVELLGGRTDTQYF.

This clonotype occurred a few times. The CDR3 region has the DNA TGTGCCAGCAGCTCTCCAGACGACAGCAACTACAATGAGCAGTTCTTC. Amino acids: CASSSPDDSNYNEQFF. The chain recombines TRBV9 with TRBJ2-1; D possibly corresponds to TRBD1 (5 bases). This CDR3 is built from 16 residues. V was cut by 4 bases and J by 3 bases, with 17 bases left in between. Germline-derived CDR1 and CDR2 are SGDLS and YYNGEE.

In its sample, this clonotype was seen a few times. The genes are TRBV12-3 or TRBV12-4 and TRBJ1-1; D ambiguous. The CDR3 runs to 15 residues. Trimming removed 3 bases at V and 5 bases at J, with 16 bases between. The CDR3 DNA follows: TGTGCCAGCAGTTTGGAGGGCTTGGTAGGGACTGAAGCTTTCTTT. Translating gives CASSLEGLVGTEAFF.

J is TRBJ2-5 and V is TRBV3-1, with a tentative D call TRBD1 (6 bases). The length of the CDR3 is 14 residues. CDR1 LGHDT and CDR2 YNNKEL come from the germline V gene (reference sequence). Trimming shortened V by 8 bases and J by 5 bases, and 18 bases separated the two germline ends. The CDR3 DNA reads TGTGCCAGCTGGGGGACATCCGGTGAGGAGACCCAGTACTTC. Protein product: CASWGTSGEETQYF.

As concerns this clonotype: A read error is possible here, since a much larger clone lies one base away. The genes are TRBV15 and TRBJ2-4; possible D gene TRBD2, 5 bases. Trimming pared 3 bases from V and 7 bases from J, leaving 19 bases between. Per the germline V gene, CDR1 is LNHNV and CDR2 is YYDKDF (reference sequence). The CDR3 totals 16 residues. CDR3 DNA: TGTGCCACCAGCAGCTTCCTGTCGGAGGAGAATAACATTCAGTACTTC. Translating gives CATSSFLSEENNIQYF.

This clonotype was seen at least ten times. This CDR3 reads CASSSNYEQYF. The CDR3 region has the DNA TGTGCCAGCAGCTCCAACTACGAGCAGTACTTC. This sequence joins TRBV7-9 and TRBJ2-7; unclear D gene. The CDR3 is 11 residues long. Germline assignment: CDR1 SEHNR and CDR2 FQNEAQ (reference sequence). Trimming removed 4 bases at V and 3 bases at J, with 4 bases between. Using reference TRBV7-9 and TRBJ2-7 for the parts outside the CDR3, the full variable domain is DTGVSQNPRHKITKRGQNVTFRCDPISEHNRLYWYRQTLGQGPEFLTYFQNEAQLEKSRLLSDRFSAERPKGSFSTLEIQRTEQGDSAMYLCASSSNYEQYFGPGTRLTVT.

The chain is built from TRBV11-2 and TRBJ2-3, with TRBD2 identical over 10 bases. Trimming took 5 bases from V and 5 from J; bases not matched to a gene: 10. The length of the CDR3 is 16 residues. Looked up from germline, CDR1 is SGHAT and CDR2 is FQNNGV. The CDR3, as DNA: TGTGCCAGCAGCGTTGGCCTAGCGGGGGTATTAGATACGCAGTATTTT. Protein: CASSVGLAGVLDTQYF.

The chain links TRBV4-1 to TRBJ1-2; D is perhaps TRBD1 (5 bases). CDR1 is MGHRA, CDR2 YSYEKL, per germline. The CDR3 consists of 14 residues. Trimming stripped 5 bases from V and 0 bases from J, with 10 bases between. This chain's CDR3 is CASSRGTTNYGYTF. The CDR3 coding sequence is TGCGCCAGCAGCAGAGGGACCACTAACTATGGCTACACCTTC.

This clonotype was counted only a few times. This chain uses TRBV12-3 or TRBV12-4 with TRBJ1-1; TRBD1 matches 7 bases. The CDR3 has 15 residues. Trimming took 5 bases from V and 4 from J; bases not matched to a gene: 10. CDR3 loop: CASSLDRAQFTEAFF. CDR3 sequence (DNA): TGTGCCAGCAGTCTCGACAGGGCCCAATTCACTGAAGCTTTCTTT.